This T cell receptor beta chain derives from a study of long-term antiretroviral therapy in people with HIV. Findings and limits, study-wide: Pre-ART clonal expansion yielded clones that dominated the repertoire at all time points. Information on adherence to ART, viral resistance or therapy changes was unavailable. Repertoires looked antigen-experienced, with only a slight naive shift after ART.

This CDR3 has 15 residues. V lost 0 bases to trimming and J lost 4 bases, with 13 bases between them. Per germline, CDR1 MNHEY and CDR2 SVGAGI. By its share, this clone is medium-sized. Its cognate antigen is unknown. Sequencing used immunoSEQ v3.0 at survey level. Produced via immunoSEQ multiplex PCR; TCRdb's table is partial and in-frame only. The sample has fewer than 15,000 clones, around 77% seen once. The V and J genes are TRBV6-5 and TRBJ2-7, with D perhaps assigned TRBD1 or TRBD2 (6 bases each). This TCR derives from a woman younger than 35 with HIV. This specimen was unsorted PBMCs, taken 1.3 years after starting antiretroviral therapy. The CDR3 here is CASSYSMGGLYEQYF. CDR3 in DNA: TGTGCCAGCAGTTACTCGATGGGGGGCTTGTACGAGCAGTACTTC.